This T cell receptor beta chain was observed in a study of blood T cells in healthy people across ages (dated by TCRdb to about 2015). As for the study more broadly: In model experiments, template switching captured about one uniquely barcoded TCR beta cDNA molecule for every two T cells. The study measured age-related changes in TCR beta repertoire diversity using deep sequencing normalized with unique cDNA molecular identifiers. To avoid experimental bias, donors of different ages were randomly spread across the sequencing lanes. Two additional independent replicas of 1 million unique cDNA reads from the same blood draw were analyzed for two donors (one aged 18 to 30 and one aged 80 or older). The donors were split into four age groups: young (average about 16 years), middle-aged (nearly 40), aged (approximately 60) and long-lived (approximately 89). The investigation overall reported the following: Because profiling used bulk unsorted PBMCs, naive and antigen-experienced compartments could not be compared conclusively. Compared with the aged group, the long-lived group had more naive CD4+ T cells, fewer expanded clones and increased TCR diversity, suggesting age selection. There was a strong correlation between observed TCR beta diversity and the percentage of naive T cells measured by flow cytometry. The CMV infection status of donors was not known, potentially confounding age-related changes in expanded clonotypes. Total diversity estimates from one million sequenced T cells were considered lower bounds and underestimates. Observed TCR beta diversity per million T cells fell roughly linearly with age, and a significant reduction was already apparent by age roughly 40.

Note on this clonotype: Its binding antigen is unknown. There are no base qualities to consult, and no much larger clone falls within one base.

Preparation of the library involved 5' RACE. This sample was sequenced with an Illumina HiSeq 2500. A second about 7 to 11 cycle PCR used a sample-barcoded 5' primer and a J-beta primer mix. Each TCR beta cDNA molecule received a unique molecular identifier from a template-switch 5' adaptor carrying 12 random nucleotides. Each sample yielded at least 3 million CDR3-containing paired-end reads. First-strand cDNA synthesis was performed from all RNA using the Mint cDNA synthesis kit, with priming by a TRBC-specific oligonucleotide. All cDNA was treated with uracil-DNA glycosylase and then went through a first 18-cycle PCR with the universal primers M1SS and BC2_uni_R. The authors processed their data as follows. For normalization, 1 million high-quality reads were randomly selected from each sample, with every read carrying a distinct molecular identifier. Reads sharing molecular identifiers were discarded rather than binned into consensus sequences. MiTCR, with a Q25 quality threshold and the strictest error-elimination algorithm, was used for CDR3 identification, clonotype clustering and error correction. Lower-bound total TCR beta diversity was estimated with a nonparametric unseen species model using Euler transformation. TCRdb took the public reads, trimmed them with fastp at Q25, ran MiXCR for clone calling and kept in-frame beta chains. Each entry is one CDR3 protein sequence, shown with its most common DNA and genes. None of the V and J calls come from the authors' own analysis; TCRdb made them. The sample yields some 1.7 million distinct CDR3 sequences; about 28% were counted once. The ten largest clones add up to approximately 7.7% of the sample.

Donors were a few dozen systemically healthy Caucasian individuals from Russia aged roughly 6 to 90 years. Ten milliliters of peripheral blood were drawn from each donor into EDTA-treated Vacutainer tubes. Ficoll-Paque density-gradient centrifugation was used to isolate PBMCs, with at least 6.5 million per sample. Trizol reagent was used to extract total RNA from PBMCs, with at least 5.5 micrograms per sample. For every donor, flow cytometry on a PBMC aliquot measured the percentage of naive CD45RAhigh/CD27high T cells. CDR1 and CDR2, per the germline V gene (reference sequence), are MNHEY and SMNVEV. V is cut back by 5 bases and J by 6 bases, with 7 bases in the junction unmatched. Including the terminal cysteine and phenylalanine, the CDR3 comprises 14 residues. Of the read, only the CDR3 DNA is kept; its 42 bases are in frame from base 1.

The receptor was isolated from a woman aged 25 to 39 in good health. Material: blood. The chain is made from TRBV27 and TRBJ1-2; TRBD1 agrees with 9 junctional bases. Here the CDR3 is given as CASSTQGQGDGYTF. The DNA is TGTGCCAGCAGTACCCAGGGACAGGGTGATGGCTACACCTTC.